This TCR beta chain was found in a study of T cells in women clearing cervical HPV infection. On the study more broadly: Cases: HPV16-related CIN3 or worse on histology, 2 invasive cancers. Blood came at first lesion visit for cases, post-clearance for controls.

The germline V gene has CDR1 SNHLY and CDR2 FYNNEI. V was cut by 6 bases and J by 3 bases, with 11 bases left in between. The CDR3 covers 13 residues. Repertoires were generated with immunoSEQ multiplex PCR, while TCRdb's copy carries only in-frame clones and drops some. Its clone listing holds 25,000 to 35,000 clones. As concerns this clone: What it recognizes is unknown. The read stops 3 residues short of the end of the CDR3; the missing end is completed from the germline J gene.

Overall study results and limits: CIN3+ cases had significantly higher TCR repertoire richness than controls, but evenness did not differ. TRBV6-7 relative abundance averaged roughly 0.099% in cases and under 0.2% in controls.

The chain joins TRBV2 to TRBJ1-1; D may be TRBD1 (6 bases). Sequencing was performed on blood buffy coat. This clonotype originated in a woman aged 18-70 years with a cervical HPV16 infection that either progressed to CIN3+ or cleared (not recorded which). The sequenced part of the CDR3 DNA is TGTGCCAGCAGGGGGGCGGGGGACACTGAA. Its protein product is CASRGAGDTE. The entire CDR3 is CASRGAGDTEAFF.